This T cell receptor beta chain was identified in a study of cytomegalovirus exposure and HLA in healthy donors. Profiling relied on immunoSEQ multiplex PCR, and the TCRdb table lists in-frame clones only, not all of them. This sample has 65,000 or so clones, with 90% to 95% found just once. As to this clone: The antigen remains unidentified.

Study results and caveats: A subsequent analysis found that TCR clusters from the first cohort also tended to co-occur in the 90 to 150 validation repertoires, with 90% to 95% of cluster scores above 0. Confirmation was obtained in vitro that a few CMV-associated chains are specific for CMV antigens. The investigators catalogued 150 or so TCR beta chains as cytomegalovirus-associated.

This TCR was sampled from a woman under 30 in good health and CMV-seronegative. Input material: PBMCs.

The CDR3 DNA sequence: TGTGCCAGCAGTGCGGGGACAGATACGCAGTATTTT. Protein sequence: CASSAGTDTQYF. The chain combines TRBV2 with TRBJ2-3, with D possibly TRBD2 on 5 matching bases. Germline values: CDR1 SNHLY, CDR2 FYNNEI. The CDR3 runs 12 residues. The V gene lost 4 bases and the J gene lost 3 bases, with 5 bases spanning the gap.